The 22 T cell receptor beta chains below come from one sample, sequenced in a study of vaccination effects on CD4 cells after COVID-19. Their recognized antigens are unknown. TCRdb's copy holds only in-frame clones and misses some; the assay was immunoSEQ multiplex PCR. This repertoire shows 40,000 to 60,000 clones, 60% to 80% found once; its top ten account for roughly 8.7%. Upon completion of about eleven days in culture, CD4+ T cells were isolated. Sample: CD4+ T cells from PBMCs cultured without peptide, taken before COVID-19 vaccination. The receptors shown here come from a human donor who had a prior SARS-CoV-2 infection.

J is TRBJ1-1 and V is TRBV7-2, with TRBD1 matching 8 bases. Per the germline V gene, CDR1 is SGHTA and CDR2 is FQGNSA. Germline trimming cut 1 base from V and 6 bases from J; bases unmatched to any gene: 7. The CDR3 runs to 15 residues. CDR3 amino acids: CASSLDSGGYAEAFF. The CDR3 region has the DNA TGTGCCAGCAGCTTAGATTCAGGGGGCTATGCTGAAGCTTTCTTT.

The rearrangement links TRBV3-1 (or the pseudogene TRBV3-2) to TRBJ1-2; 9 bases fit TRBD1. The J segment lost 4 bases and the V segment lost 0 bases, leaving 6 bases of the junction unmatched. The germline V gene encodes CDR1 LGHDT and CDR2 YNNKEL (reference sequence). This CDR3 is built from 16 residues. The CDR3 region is CASSQERTGVIYGYTF. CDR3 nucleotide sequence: TGTGCCAGCAGCCAAGAGCGGACAGGGGTTATCTATGGCTACACCTTC.

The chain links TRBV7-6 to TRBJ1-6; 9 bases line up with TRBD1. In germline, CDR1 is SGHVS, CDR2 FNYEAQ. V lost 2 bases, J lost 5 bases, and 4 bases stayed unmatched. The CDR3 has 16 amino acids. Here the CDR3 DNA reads TGTGCCAGCAGCTTATTCGGGACAGGGAATAATTCACCCCTCCACTTT. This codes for CASSLFGTGNNSPLHF.

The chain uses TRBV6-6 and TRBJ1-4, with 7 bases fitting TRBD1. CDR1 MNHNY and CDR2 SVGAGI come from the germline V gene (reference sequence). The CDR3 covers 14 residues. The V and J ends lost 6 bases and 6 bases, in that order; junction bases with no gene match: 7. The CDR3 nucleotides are TGTGCCAGCAGATACCAGGGGGGTTATGAAAAACTGTTTTTT. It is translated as CASRYQGGYEKLFF.

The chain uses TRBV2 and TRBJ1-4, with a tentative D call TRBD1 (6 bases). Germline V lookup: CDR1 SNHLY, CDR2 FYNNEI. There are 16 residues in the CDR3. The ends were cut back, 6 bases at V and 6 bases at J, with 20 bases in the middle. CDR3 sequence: CASSQNVGRGDEKLFF. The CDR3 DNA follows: TGTGCCAGCAGCCAAAACGTAGGCAGGGGAGATGAAAAACTGTTTTTT. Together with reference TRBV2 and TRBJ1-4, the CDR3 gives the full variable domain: EPEVTQTPSHQVTQMGQEVILRCVPISNHLYFYWYRQILGQKVEFLVSFYNNEISEKSEIFDDQFSVERPDGSNFTLKIRSTKLEDSAMYFCASSQNVGRGDEKLFFGSGTQLSVL.

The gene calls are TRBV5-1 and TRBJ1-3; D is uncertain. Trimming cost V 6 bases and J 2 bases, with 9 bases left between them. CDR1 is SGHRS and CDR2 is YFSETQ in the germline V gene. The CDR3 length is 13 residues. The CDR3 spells CASTSGTGNTIYF. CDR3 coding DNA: TGCGCCAGCACCTCAGGAACTGGAAACACCATATATTTT.

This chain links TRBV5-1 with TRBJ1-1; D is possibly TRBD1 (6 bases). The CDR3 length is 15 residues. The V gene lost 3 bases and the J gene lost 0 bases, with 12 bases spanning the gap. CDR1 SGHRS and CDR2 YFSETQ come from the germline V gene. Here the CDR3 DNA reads TGCGCCAGCAGCTGGAACAGGGTCCTGAACACTGAAGCTTTCTTT. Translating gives CASSWNRVLNTEAFF.

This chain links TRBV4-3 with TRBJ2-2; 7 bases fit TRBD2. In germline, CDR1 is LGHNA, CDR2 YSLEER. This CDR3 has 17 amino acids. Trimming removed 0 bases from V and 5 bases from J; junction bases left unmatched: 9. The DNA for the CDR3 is TGCGCCAGCAGCCAAGATCTGGCGGGAGTAGGTACCGGGGAGCTGTTTTTT. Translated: CASSQDLAGVGTGELFF.

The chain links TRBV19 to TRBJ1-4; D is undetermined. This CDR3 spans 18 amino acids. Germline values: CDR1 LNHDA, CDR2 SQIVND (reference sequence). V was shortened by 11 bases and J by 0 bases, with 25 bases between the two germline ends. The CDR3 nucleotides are TGTGCCCCTAGCCAGTATGGTCGGGTTGACGCAACTAATGAAAAACTGTTTTTT. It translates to CAPSQYGRVDATNEKLFF. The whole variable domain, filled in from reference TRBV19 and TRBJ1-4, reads DGGITQSPKYLFRKEGQNVTLSCEQNLNHDAMYWYRQDPGQGLRLIYYSQIVNDFQKGDIAEGYSVSREKKESFPLTVTSAQKNPTAFYLCAPSQYGRVDATNEKLFFGSGTQLSVL.

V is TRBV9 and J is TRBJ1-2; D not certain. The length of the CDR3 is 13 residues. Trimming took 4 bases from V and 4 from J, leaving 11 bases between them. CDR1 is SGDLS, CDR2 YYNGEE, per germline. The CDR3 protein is CASSPRTGYGYTF. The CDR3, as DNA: TGTGCCAGCAGCCCCCGGACGGGCTATGGCTACACCTTC.

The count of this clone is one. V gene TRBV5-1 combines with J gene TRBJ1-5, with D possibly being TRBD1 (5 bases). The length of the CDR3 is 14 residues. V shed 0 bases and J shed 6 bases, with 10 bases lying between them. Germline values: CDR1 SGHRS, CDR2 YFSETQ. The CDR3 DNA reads TGCGCCAGCAGCTTGGAATCGGGGGTTCAGCCCCAGCATTTT. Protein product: CASSLESGVQPQHF.

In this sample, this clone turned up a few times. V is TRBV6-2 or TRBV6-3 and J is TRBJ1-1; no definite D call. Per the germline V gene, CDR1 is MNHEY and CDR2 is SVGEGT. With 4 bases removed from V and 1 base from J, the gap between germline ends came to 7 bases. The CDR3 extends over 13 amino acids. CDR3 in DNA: TGTGCCAGCAGTTCTGGGCAGAACACTGAAGCTTTCTTT. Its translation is CASSSGQNTEAFF.

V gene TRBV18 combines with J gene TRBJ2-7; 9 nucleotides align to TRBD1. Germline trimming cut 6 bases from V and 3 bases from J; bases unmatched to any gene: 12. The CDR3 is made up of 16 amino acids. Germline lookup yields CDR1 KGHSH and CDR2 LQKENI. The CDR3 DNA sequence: TGTGCCAGCTCCCCCGGGACAGGGAGTTTCGACTACGAGCAGTACTTC. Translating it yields CASSPGTGSFDYEQYF.

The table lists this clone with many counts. The CDR3 DNA sequence: TGCGCCAGCAGGGGGCTAGCGGGGAGCGACAATGAGCAGTTCTTC. Encoded protein: CASRGLAGSDNEQFF. The genes are TRBV5-1 and TRBJ2-1; 9 nucleotides agree with TRBD2. Germline values: CDR1 SGHRS, CDR2 YFSETQ. V lost 5 bases and J lost 5; bases outside the gene matches: 8. The CDR3 sequence is 15 residues long.

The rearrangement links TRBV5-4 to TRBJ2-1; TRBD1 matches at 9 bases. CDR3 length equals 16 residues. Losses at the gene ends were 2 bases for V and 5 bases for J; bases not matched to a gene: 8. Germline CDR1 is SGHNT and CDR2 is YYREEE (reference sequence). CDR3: CASSFFWTGENNEQFF. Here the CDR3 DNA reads TGTGCCAGCAGCTTTTTCTGGACAGGGGAAAACAATGAGCAGTTCTTC.

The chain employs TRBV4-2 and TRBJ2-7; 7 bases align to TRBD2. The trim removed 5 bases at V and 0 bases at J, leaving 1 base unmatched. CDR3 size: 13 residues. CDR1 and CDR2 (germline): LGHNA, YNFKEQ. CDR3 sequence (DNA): TGTGCCAGCAGCAGGACTAGCTCCTACGAGCAGTACTTC. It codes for CASSRTSSYEQYF.

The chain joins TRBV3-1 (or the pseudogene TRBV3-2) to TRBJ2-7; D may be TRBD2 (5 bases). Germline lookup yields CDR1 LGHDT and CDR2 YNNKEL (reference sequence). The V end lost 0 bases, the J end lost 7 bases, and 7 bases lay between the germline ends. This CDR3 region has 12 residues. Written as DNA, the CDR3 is TGTGCCAGCAGCCAAGATTCGGGGGAGCAGTACTTC. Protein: CASSQDSGEQYF.

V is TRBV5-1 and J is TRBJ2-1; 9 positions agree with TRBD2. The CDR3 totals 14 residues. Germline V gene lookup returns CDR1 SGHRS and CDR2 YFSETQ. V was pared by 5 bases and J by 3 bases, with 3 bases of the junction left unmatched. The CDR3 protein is CASRTSGVYNEQFF. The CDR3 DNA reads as TGCGCCAGCAGGACTAGCGGAGTCTACAATGAGCAGTTCTTC.

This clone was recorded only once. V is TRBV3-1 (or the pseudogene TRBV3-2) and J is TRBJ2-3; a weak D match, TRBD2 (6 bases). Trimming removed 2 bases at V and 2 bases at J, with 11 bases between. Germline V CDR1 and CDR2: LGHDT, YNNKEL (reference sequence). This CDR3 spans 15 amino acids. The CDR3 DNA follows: TGTGCCAGCAGCCAACGGCGGGGCCTCACAGATACGCAGTATTTT. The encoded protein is CASSQRRGLTDTQYF.

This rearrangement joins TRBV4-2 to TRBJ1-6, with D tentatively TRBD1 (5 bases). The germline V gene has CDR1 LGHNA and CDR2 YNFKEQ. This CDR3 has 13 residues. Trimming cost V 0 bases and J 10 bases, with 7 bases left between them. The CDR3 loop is CASSQDRGSPLHF. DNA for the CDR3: TGTGCCAGCAGCCAAGATCGGGGGTCACCCCTCCACTTT.

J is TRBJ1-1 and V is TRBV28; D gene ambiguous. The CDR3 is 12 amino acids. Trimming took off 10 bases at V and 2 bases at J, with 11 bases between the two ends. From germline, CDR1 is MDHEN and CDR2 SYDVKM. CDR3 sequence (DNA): TGTGCCACGCTGAAGGACAACACTGAAGCTTTCTTT. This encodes CATLKDNTEAFF.

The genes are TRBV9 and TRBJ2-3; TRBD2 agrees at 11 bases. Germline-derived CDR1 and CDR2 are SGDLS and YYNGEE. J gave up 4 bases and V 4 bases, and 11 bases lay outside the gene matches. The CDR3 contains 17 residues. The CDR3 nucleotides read TGTGCCAGCAGCATGAGACCGGGGACTAGCGGCGCAGATACGCAGTATTTT. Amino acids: CASSMRPGTSGADTQYF. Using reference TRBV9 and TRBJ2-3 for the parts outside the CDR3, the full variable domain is DSGVTQTPKHLITATGQRVTLRCSPRSGDLSVYWYQQSLDQGLQFLIQYYNGEERAKGNILERFSAQQFPDLHSELNLSSLELGDSALYFCASSMRPGTSGADTQYFGPGTRLTVL.